Reported below is one T cell receptor (beta chain). The CDR3 totals 15 residues. The germline CDR1 and CDR2 sequences are MDHEN and SYDVKM. The germline V and J ends were trimmed by 6 bases and 6 bases, with 21 bases remaining between them. This specimen comes from a study of CD8 T cells in ankylosing spondylitis. Scientists made TCR beta libraries using quantitative 5'-RACE with molecular barcodes. MiXCR, applied by TCRdb to the 5' RACE reads, yields one record per CDR3 protein. The sample has under 250,000 distinct CDR3 sequences, roughly 32% seen once. Sequenced: blood, either unsorted or a sorted T cell fraction (not recorded which). The TCR sequence derives from a male donor with ankylosing spondylitis or in good health (not recorded which). The gene calls are TRBV28 and TRBJ2-7; D is uncertain. CDR3 bases: TGTGCCAGCAGCCACCCAGGCCCGGGTAAAGGCGAGCAGTACTTC. Translating it yields CASSHPGPGKGEQYF.